This T cell receptor beta chain was sequenced for a study of cytomegalovirus exposure and HLA in healthy donors. Regarding the study as a whole: Per published reports, the classifier diagnosed cytomegalovirus status with high specificity and sensitivity. The investigators catalogued 150 or so TCR beta chains as cytomegalovirus-associated.

Separation from the 666-subject first cohort characterized the roughly 110-subject validation cohort, to which the donors belonged. Notes on this clone: Its antigen is undetermined. This sample includes further DNA sequences coding for the same CDR3.

Generated by immunoSEQ multiplex PCR, the TCRdb table keeps only in-frame clones and is missing some. The table has some 250,000 clones, approximately 86% seen once. The germline V gene has CDR1 ENHRY and CDR2 SYGVKD. The CDR3 extends over 11 amino acids. V was shortened by 3 bases and J by 9 bases, with 6 bases between the two germline ends. The source material was PBMCs. The chain carries TRBV10-3 and TRBJ2-1; the D is unclear. The sequence came from a young woman in good health and CMV-seropositive. CDR3 DNA: TGTGCCATCAGTGAATACGGTGAGCAGTTCTTC. Translation: CAISEYGEQFF.